This TCR beta chain was profiled in a study of cytomegalovirus exposure and HLA in healthy donors. PCR was performed using 60 Vbeta and 13 Jbeta primers. Some clones are missing from TCRdb's copy, which holds only in-frame ones; the method was immunoSEQ multiplex PCR. This sample contains tens of thousands of clones. The CDR3 is 15 amino acids. CDR1 is MNHNS, CDR2 SASEGT, per germline. V dropped 8 bases and J dropped 3; count of bases not matched to a gene: 12. V gene TRBV6-1 combines with J gene TRBJ1-1, with 7 bases fitting TRBD1. This receptor was identified in a woman between 18 and 29 years old in good health and CMV-seronegative. What was sequenced was PBMCs. CDR3: CASGQLGGAYTEAFF. The DNA of the CDR3 is TGTGCCAGCGGGCAATTAGGGGGCGCGTACACTGAAGCTTTCTTT.